Sequencing of this T cell receptor (beta chain) was carried out in a study of T cell changes during pregnancy in multiple sclerosis (dated by TCRdb to about 2019). For the wider study: In women with multiple sclerosis, the researchers looked at how the T cell repertoire shifted as pregnancy progressed.

Library preparation was by the immunoSEQ multiplex PCR assay. TCRdb's version of the immuneACCESS table is confined to in-frame rearrangements and falls short of the full clone set. An unresolved V gene accounts for under half of the shortfall where checked; the remainder is of unknown origin. Present in this sample are about 75,000 clones, 80% to 90% of which were seen just once. The ten largest account for about 1% of the sample. This clone has just one count. This receptor's antigen is unknown. No base quality values were provided; no much bigger clone lies one nucleotide off. The sequencing here drew on peripheral blood, taken in the first trimester of pregnancy. The sequence came from a female donor in good health, enrolled as a control in a pregnancy study.

The CDR3 reads CASKPGVISNQPQHF. Here is the DNA: TGCGCCAGCAAGCCCGGGGTGATAAGCAATCAGCCCCAGCATTTT. The chain uses TRBV4-1 and TRBJ1-5; the D gene cannot be named for sure. Taken from the germline V gene, the CDR1 and CDR2 loops are MGHRA and YSYEKL. Relative to germline, V is 7 bases shorter and J is 1 base shorter, with 14 bases between their ends. The CDR3 has 15 amino acids, counting the end cysteine and phenylalanine. Of all the DNA, just the CDR3 is kept, 45 bases in frame from base 1.